This TCR beta chain came from a study of CD8+ T cells in alopecia areata. Study-level results: Between patients, shared TCR sequences were less clear than in mice. This was possibly due in part to HLA diversity in the patient population.

Treatment of the sample: oral pan-JAK inhibitor, 5-10 mg twice daily. Extraction of RNA preceded its reverse transcription into cDNA, which served as the sequencing template. The assay was immunoSEQ multiplex PCR, and TCRdb's table has in-frame clones only and misses some. The sample contains about 210,000 clones, about 58% of which appear only once. This clone was detected only a few times. What it binds is unknown. The CDR3 is 11 amino acids. V was pared by 4 bases and J by 3 bases, with 4 bases between. Germline CDR1 reads SGHRS; CDR2 reads YFSETQ. V and J are TRBV5-1 and TRBJ2-5; D gene unclear. The receptor was isolated from a human donor with alopecia areata. The specimen comprised CD4+ T cells sorted from blood, sampled at week 4, from a patient treated with tofacitinib. In DNA, the CDR3 is TGCGCCAGCAGCCAAAAAGAGACCCAGTACTTC. It is translated as CASSQKETQYF. The whole variable domain, filled in from reference TRBV5-1 and TRBJ2-5, reads KAGVTQTPRYLIKTRGQQVTLSCSPISGHRSVSWYQQTPGQGLQFLFEYFSETQRNKGNFPGRFSGRQFSNSRSEMNVSTLELGDSALYLCASSQKETQYFGPGTRLLVL.